The sequence of this TCR beta chain was determined in a study of identical twins. Findings of the study overall: A cross-sectional statistical analysis, not follow-up of the same donors, supported the conclusions.

TCRdb itself ran the 5' RACE reads through MiXCR, one entry per CDR3 protein. Of hundreds of thousands of distinct CDR3 sequences listed, about 7% were seen once; the top ten hold approximately 1.5%. This clonotype has a handful of counts. Antigen: not known. Germline V lookup: CDR1 KGHSH, CDR2 LQKENI. V shed 3 bases, J shed 0 bases, and the junction held 11 bases outside the gene matches. There are 17 residues in the CDR3. In addition, the sample was reused for a study of yellow fever vaccine responses in identical twins.

The sequencing input was PBMCs. The chain carries TRBV18 and TRBJ2-7; TRBD1 aligns across 7 bases. This receptor was taken from a woman between 18 and 29 years old in good health. CDR3 coding DNA: TGTGCCAGCTCACCCCCGACCGGGACAGCAAGCTCCTACGAGCAGTACTTC. Amino acid sequence: CASSPPTGTASSYEQYF. Complete variable domain (other parts from reference TRBV18 and TRBJ2-7): NAGVMQNPRHLVRRRGQEARLRCSPMKGHSHVYWYRQLPEEGLKFMVYLQKENIIDESGMPKERFSAEFPKEGPSILRIQQVVRGDSAAYFCASSPPTGTASSYEQYFGPGTRLTVT.